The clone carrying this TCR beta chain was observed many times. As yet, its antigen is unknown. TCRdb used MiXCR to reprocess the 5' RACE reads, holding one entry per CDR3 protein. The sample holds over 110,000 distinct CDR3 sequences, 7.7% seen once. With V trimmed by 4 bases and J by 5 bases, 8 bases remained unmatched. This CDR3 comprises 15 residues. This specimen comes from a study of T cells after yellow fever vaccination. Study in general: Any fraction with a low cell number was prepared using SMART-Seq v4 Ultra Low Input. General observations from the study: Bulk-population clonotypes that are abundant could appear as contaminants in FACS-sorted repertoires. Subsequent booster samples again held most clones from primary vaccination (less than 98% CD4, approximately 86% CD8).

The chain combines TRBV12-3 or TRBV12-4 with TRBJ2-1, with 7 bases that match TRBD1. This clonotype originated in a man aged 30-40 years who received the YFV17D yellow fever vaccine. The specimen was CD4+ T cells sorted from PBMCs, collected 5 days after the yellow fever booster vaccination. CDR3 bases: TGTGCCAGCAGTTCAACAGGGGTTCGGAACAATGAGCAGTTCTTC. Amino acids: CASSSTGVRNNEQFF.